A selection of T cell receptor beta chains follows, all from one sample in a study of T cell responses to AZD1222 COVID-19 vaccine. The table came from immunoSEQ multiplex PCR; TCRdb's copy has only in-frame clones and leaves some out. The table shows roughly 65,000 clones, with roughly 83% occurring only once. The sequencing here drew on peripheral blood, taken 28 days after the second AZD1222 dose. These receptors were taken from an adult who received the AZD1222 COVID-19 vaccine. Each CDR3 is given with its conserved first and last residue. D genes are given only for firm matches. The size of a clone is reported for some rows only, either as once, few or many, or as a class for expanded clones.

clone_size	v_call	d_call	j_call	cdr3_aa	cdr3_nt
-	TRBV5-1	-	TRBJ1-2	CASSLAQTSYGYTF	TGCGCCAGCAGCTTGGCACAGACCTCGTATGGCTACACCTTC
-	TRBV6-5	-	TRBJ2-1	CATQRSKYNEQFF	TGTGCCACCCAGCGGTCCAAATACAATGAGCAGTTCTTC
-	TRBV29-1	-	TRBJ1-1	CSGRMNTEAFF	TGCAGCGGGCGAATGAACACTGAAGCTTTCTTT
-	TRBV7-9	-	TRBJ1-2	CASSLAEDGWTF	TGTGCCAGCAGCTTAGCGGAGGACGGATGGACCTTC
-	TRBV5-1	-	TRBJ1-5	CASSLEGRNQPQHF	TGCGCCAGCAGCTTGGAGGGGAGGAATCAGCCCCAGCATTTT
-	TRBV3-1/TRBV3-2	-	TRBJ1-2	CASSQGGADGYTF	TGTGCCAGCAGCCAGGGGGGGGCTGATGGCTACACCTTC
-	TRBV6-5	-	TRBJ2-5	CASSSLGRVRGETQYF	TGTGCCAGCAGTTCCCTTGGCCGGGTGCGGGGAGAGACCCAGTACTTC
once	TRBV27	TRBD1	TRBJ2-1	CASRLTGTGVYNEQFF	TGTGCCAGCCGCTTAACCGGGACAGGAGTTTACAATGAGCAGTTCTTC
-	TRBV2	TRBD1	TRBJ1-4	CASRTGEREKLFF	TGTGCCAGCAGAACAGGGGAGAGGGAAAAACTGTTTTTT
-	TRBV5-1	TRBD2	TRBJ2-1	CASSSQTSGTSVRDEQFF	TGCGCCAGCAGCTCACAAACCTCCGGGACTAGCGTACGTGATGAGCAGTTCTTC
-	TRBV3-1/TRBV3-2	-	TRBJ2-5	CASSHLQGTGQETQYF	TGTGCCAGCAGCCACTTACAGGGAACGGGCCAAGAGACCCAGTACTTC
-	TRBV7-6	TRBD1	TRBJ1-3	CASSPLTGTGLSSGNTIYF	TGTGCCAGCAGCCCCCTCACCGGGACAGGGCTTAGTTCAGGAAACACCATATATTTT
few	TRBV7-6	-	TRBJ2-3	CASSLVSDTQYF	TGTGCCAGCAGCTTAGTTTCAGATACGCAGTATTTT
-	TRBV6-1	TRBD1	TRBJ1-5	CASSEWGQSRNQPQHF	TGTGCCAGCAGTGAATGGGGACAGAGTCGCAATCAGCCCCAGCATTTT
-	TRBV7-2	TRBD2	TRBJ2-1	CASSTGLAGNRQFF	TGTGCCAGCAGCACAGGACTAGCGGGAAATCGCCAGTTCTTC
-	TRBV5-6	-	TRBJ1-2	CASSLALGLAHGYTF	TGTGCCAGCAGCTTGGCCCTGGGTCTTGCCCATGGCTACACCTTC
-	TRBV27	-	TRBJ2-7	CASSLYGSYEQYF	TGTGCCAGCAGTTTATACGGTTCCTACGAGCAGTACTTC
-	TRBV7-2	-	TRBJ1-6	CASSLGSNRDSPLHF	TGTGCCAGCAGCTTAGGTAGCAACAGGGATTCACCCCTCCACTTT
-	TRBV5-6	-	TRBJ2-5	CASSLPGQEETQYF	TGTGCCAGCAGCTTACCGGGACAAGAAGAGACCCAGTACTTC
medium-sized	TRBV7-9	-	TRBJ1-1	CASSPQTRAGSSGTEAFF	TGTGCCAGCAGCCCCCAAACGAGAGCTGGCAGTTCGGGCACTGAAGCTTTCTTT
few	TRBV6-6	-	TRBJ1-2	CASKDSQHGYTF	TGTGCCAGCAAAGACAGTCAGCATGGCTACACCTTC
-	TRBV4-1	TRBD2	TRBJ2-7	CASSPAGGRSYEQYF	TGCGCCAGCAGCCCAGCCGGGGGGAGATCCTACGAGCAGTACTTC
-	TRBV5-1	-	TRBJ2-5	CASSTSSAETQYF	TGCGCCAGCAGCACTTCTAGCGCTGAGACCCAGTACTTC
-	TRBV12-3/TRBV12-4	-	TRBJ1-3	CASSLGGNTIYF	TGTGCCAGCAGTCTAGGGGGAAACACCATATATTTT
-	TRBV19	TRBD1	TRBJ1-5	CASGRTGTGVSNQPQHF	TGTGCCAGTGGTCGGACCGGGACAGGGGTTAGCAATCAGCCCCAGCATTTT
-	TRBV6-5	TRBD1	TRBJ1-2	CASSSTGRAYGYTF	TGTGCCAGCAGTTCGACAGGGAGGGCCTATGGCTACACCTTC
-	TRBV12-3/TRBV12-4	-	TRBJ2-1	CASRRYNEQFF	TGTGCCAGCCGCCGATACAATGAGCAGTTCTTC
-	TRBV11-2	-	TRBJ2-7	CASKSIQGGYEQYF	TGTGCCAGCAAGTCCATACAGGGTGGCTACGAGCAGTACTTC
-	TRBV11-3	-	TRBJ2-1	CASSLVADSYNEQFF	TGTGCCAGCAGCTTAGTCGCGGACAGCTACAATGAGCAGTTCTTC
-	TRBV10-3	-	TRBJ1-5	CASTSGDGNQPQHF	TGTGCCTCTACGTCAGGGGACGGCAATCAGCCCCAGCATTTT
-	TRBV27	-	TRBJ1-5	CASSLLGTWGQPQHF	TGTGCCAGCAGTTTATTAGGGACCTGGGGCCAGCCCCAGCATTTT
few	TRBV3-1/TRBV3-2	-	TRBJ2-1	CASSRTTGVNEQFF	TGTGCCAGCAGCCGCACCACAGGAGTCAATGAGCAGTTCTTC
-	TRBV18	TRBD2	TRBJ2-7	CASSLLAGAASYEQYF	TGTGCCAGCTCACTTTTAGCGGGAGCGGCCTCCTACGAGCAGTACTTC
-	TRBV7-2	-	TRBJ1-2	CASSLGVNYGYTF	TGTGCCAGCAGCTTAGGGGTTAACTATGGCTACACCTTC
-	TRBV11-2	-	TRBJ1-3	CASSSPRGGNTIYF	TGTGCCAGCAGCTCACCAAGGGGTGGAAACACCATATATTTT
-	TRBV2	-	TRBJ1-2	CASSDDSTYGYTF	TGTGCCAGCAGCGACGACAGTACCTATGGCTACACCTTC